The sequence of this TCR beta chain was determined in a study of blood T cell repertoires in COVID-19. Study overall: Sites across the United States, Italy and Spain contributed samples from acute and convalescent COVID-19.

Methods used by the authors: Nucleated cell counts were estimated from reference gene primer amplification. The assay was immunoSEQ multiplex PCR, and TCRdb's table has in-frame clones only and misses some. V and J calls and clone size are as listed in that table; D and trimming were resolved from the DNA. The data contain 150,000 to 200,000 clones, approximately 90% of them seen just once; the ten biggest clones take up around 0.5%. The V gene's germline CDR1 is LNHDA and CDR2 SQIVND (reference sequence). V lost 1 base to trimming and J lost 5 bases, with 14 bases between them. This CDR3 is 16 amino acids long.

This TCR derives from a man aged 45-65 years with acute or convalescent COVID-19. Source material: peripheral blood. The rearrangement joins TRBV19 to TRBJ2-2; tentative D call: TRBD1 (6 bases). The CDR3 spells CASSIARGGGTGELFF. Here the CDR3 DNA reads TGTGCCAGTAGTATAGCCAGGGGTGGCGGTACCGGGGAGCTGTTTTTT.